The clone carrying this T cell receptor (beta chain) was observed many times. The V and J ends lost 2 bases and 6 bases respectively, with 9 bases between them. This CDR3 has 13 residues. Looked up from germline, CDR1 is SGDLS and CDR2 is YYNGEE. Unique molecular identifiers tagged the TCRbeta library. Each CDR3 protein is one row after TCRdb ran MiXCR on the PCR reads. This table holds approximately 15,000 distinct CDR3 sequences, about 4.7% found once. This sample was taken from a study of T-cell reconstitution after alpha-beta-depleted transplantation in children. The gene calls are TRBV9 and TRBJ1-5; D remains ambiguous. Sequences were derived from PBMCs, sampled before TCRalphabeta/CD19-depleted stem cell transplant. The TCR was taken from a boy between 10 and 17 years old with acute lymphoblastic leukemia, due to receive a stem cell transplant. The CDR3 loop reads CASSVGAGQPQHF. As DNA, the CDR3 is TGTGCCAGCAGCGTGGGAGCGGGTCAGCCCCAGCATTTT.